The 16 T cell receptor beta chains below come from one sample, sequenced in a study of blood T cell repertoires in COVID-19. Generated by immunoSEQ multiplex PCR, the TCRdb table keeps only in-frame clones and is missing some. The profile shows 150,000 to 200,000 clones, around 89% of them singletons. Sequenced sample: PBMCs or T cells enriched from blood (not recorded which). The source of these receptors is a woman under 30 who had recovered from COVID-19.

The chain combines TRBV6-6 with TRBJ2-7; TRBD1 matches 10 bases. This CDR3 contains 13 residues. Trimming at V came to 8 bases and at J to 3 bases, leaving 4 bases not matched to a gene. Per germline, CDR1 MNHNY and CDR2 SVGAGI (reference sequence). This CDR3 is CASDRTGGYEQYF. The CDR3 DNA reads as TGTGCCAGCGATCGGACAGGGGGCTACGAGCAGTACTTC.

The chain employs TRBV9 and TRBJ1-3, with D tentatively TRBD1 (5 bases). The length of the CDR3 is 13 residues. Trimming took 2 bases from V and 4 from J, leaving 7 bases between them. Germline CDR1 is SGDLS and CDR2 is YYNGEE. CDR3 protein: CASSVTGGNTIYF. CDR3 nucleotide sequence: TGTGCCAGCAGCGTTACAGGCGGAAACACCATATATTTT.

This chain uses TRBV12-3 or TRBV12-4 with TRBJ2-1; 7 bases align to TRBD1. CDR3 size: 12 residues. J gave up 9 bases and V 7 bases, and 6 bases lay outside the gene matches. The chain's CDR3 is CASKRWTGEQFF. CDR3 DNA sequence: TGTGCCAGCAAACGATGGACAGGTGAGCAGTTCTTC.

The rearrangement joins TRBV2 to TRBJ1-5, with a weak D call TRBD1 (5 bases). The CDR3 runs to 15 residues. V shed 3 bases and J shed 2 bases, with 11 bases lying between them. CDR1 is SNHLY, CDR2 FYNNEI, per germline. The CDR3 is CASSEMLGGNQPQHF. CDR3 DNA: TGTGCCAGCAGTGAGATGTTAGGGGGCAATCAGCCCCAGCATTTT. Full variable domain (remainder filled in from reference TRBV2 and TRBJ1-5): EPEVTQTPSHQVTQMGQEVILRCVPISNHLYFYWYRQILGQKVEFLVSFYNNEISEKSEIFDDQFSVERPDGSNFTLKIRSTKLEDSAMYFCASSEMLGGNQPQHFGDGTRLSIL.

The chain carries TRBV27 and TRBJ1-2, with 9 bases aligning to TRBD1. Germline V gives CDR1 MNHEY, CDR2 SMNVEV (reference sequence). The CDR3 length is 15 residues. V lost 0 bases, J lost 2 bases, and 1 base stayed unmatched. This CDR3 is CASSLSGTGNYGYTF. Written as DNA, the CDR3 is TGTGCCAGCAGTTTATCGGGGACAGGGAACTATGGCTACACCTTC.

The CDR3 loop reads CASSGLARTGTSGSPEETQYF. In DNA, the CDR3 is TGCGCCAGCAGTGGATTGGCGAGAACCGGGACTAGCGGGAGTCCCGAAGAGACCCAGTACTTC. The V gene is TRBV10-2, the J gene TRBJ2-5; 14 bases line up with TRBD2. The trim removed 4 bases at V and 3 bases at J, leaving 19 bases unmatched. This CDR3 has 21 amino acids. Germline CDR1 is WSHSY and CDR2 is SAAADI.

J is TRBJ1-1 and V is TRBV10-3; D is unclear. V lost 6 bases to trimming and J lost 8 bases, with 25 bases between them. Germline CDR1 is ENHRY and CDR2 is SYGVKD. The CDR3 sequence is 16 residues long. The CDR3 DNA is TGTGCCATCAGAAGCGTCGGAGGGTCTTCGATACCCGAAGCTTTCTTT. Translated: CAIRSVGGSSIPEAFF.

This clone was observed once. The V gene is TRBV9, the J gene TRBJ2-1; D is unclear. The V end lost 2 bases, the J end lost 5 bases, and 8 bases lay between the germline ends. Germline lookup yields CDR1 SGDLS and CDR2 YYNGEE. The CDR3 length is 13 residues. CDR3 sequence reads: CASSVFSDNEQFF. In DNA, the CDR3 is TGTGCCAGCAGCGTTTTCAGCGACAATGAGCAGTTCTTC.

The gene calls are TRBV7-8 and TRBJ1-5; unclear D gene. Trimming shortened V by 5 bases and J by 7 bases, and 15 bases separated the two germline ends. Per the germline V gene, CDR1 is SGHVS and CDR2 is FQNEAQ. This CDR3 region has 14 residues. The CDR3 reads CASSQGRSRQPQHF. CDR3 DNA: TGTGCCAGCAGCCAAGGCAGGTCGCGCCAGCCCCAGCATTTT.

The rearrangement joins TRBV2 to TRBJ2-5; 8 nucleotides align to TRBD2. This CDR3 region has 14 residues. With V trimmed by 6 bases and J by 2 bases, 5 bases remained unmatched. CDR1 is SNHLY, CDR2 FYNNEI, per germline. The CDR3 loop reads CASRETSGQETQYF. CDR3 coding DNA: TGTGCCAGCAGGGAAACTAGCGGACAAGAGACCCAGTACTTC.

The gene calls are TRBV5-4 and TRBJ2-1; possible D gene TRBD2, 6 bases. Trimming left V 4 bases short and J 0 bases short, with 14 bases between. Germline V CDR1 and CDR2: SGHNT, YYREEE (reference sequence). This CDR3 has 16 amino acids. CDR3 residues: CASSTGGGISYNEQFF. Written as DNA, the CDR3 is TGTGCCAGCAGCACGGGTGGCGGGATCTCCTACAATGAGCAGTTCTTC.

This chain links TRBV18 with TRBJ1-3; D gene unclear. The length of the CDR3 is 15 residues. V was shortened by 2 bases and J by 4 bases, with 12 bases between the two germline ends. The germline CDR1 and CDR2 sequences are KGHSH and LQKENI. CDR3 protein: CASSPEVGRGNTIYF. The CDR3 DNA reads TGTGCCAGCTCACCAGAGGTAGGAAGAGGAAACACCATATATTTT.

This clone was seen only once. V gene TRBV14 combines with J gene TRBJ2-1; the match to TRBD2 covers 9 bases. Germline assignment: CDR1 SGHDN and CDR2 FVKESK. The CDR3 is 18 residues long. V lost 4 bases and J lost 3; bases outside the gene matches: 13. The CDR3 loop reads CASSPIGRASGNYNEQFF. The CDR3 nucleotides are TGTGCCAGCAGCCCAATAGGGAGGGCTAGCGGGAACTACAATGAGCAGTTCTTC.

The gene calls are TRBV2 and TRBJ2-7, with 10 positions matching TRBD1. The CDR3 consists of 15 residues. Germline CDR1 SNHLY, CDR2 FYNNEI. The V gene end was trimmed by 6 bases and the J gene end by 5 bases; junction bases not matched to a gene: 10. The CDR3 reads CASSQDGTGAHEQYF. In DNA form, the CDR3 reads TGTGCCAGCAGCCAGGACGGGACAGGGGCCCACGAGCAGTACTTC.

This clone has a single count. V usage is TRBV5-6 and J usage is TRBJ1-5; 9 bases align to TRBD1. Germline values: CDR1 SGHDT, CDR2 YYEEEE. The V gene end was trimmed by 4 bases and the J gene end by 1 base; junction bases not matched to a gene: 15. CDR3 length: 19 amino acids. CDR3 sequence reads: CASSQRTGGLGLSNQPQHF. The CDR3 region has the DNA TGTGCCAGCAGCCAAAGAACAGGGGGCCTGGGGTTGAGCAATCAGCCCCAGCATTTT.

The chain joins TRBV24-1 to TRBJ2-7, with D maybe TRBD1 (5 bases). The germline gives CDR1 KGHDR, CDR2 SFDVKD. CDR3 length: 11 amino acids. V was clipped by 5 bases and J by 5 bases, with 6 bases between them. In DNA, the CDR3 is TGTGCCACCAGTGCGACAGACGAGCAGTACTTC. Translating gives CATSATDEQYF.